This TCR beta chain is drawn from a study of blood T cell repertoires in COVID-19. Looking at the study overall: The samples span acute and convalescent COVID-19 from the United States, Italy and Spain. In each case, the material was cDNA or gDNA derived from T cells, B-cell-depleted T cells, or PBMCs.

The V gene lost 6 bases and the J gene lost 9 bases, with 15 bases spanning the gap. Germline loops: CDR1 LGHNA, CDR2 YSLEER. The CDR3 covers 14 residues. As processed by the authors: Nucleated cell number was recorded as an estimate derived from reference gene primer amplification. Sequencing used immunoSEQ multiplex PCR; TCRdb keeps in-frame clones, though not all of them. The DNA was the basis for D and trimming; V, J and clone size are from that table. The sample lists hundreds of thousands of clones; around nine tenths were seen once. This sequence joins TRBV4-3 and TRBJ1-6, with D possibly TRBD1 on 6 matching bases. The sequence was obtained from a man in his 70s with acute or convalescent COVID-19. The sequenced sample consisted of peripheral blood. CDR3 in DNA: TGCGCCAGCAGTCTTACAGGGTCGTCTTCACCCCTCCACTTT. It codes for CASSLTGSSSPLHF.